This T cell receptor beta chain is drawn from a study of blood T cell repertoires in COVID-19. Study context: The United States, Italy and Spain provided the acute and convalescent COVID-19 samples. Sample material is recorded as cDNA or gDNA derived from T cells, B-cell-depleted T cells, or PBMCs.

CDR3 length: 13 residues. Germline CDR1 is SGHNT and CDR2 is YENEEA. With 5 bases removed from V and 1 base from J, the gap between germline ends came to 8 bases. The authors' processing: Using reference gene primer amplification, nucleated cell counts were estimated. Clones were sequenced by immunoSEQ multiplex PCR, and TCRdb holds only the in-frame ones, with some missing. V and J calls and clone size are copied from that table; D and trimming were computed from the DNA. This table holds about 140,000 clones, 80% to 85% found once. J is TRBJ2-5 and V is TRBV11-3, with no clear D. The sequence derives from an elderly woman with acute or convalescent COVID-19. Sequencing used peripheral blood. DNA of the CDR3: TGTGCCAGCAGCATCGAGAGCCAAGAGACCCAGTACTTC. Residues: CASSIESQETQYF.